The 29 T cell receptor beta chains below all came from one sample that was sequenced in a study of post-analysis software for immune sequencing data. General observations from the study: In patients, about five TRBV segments were more frequent than in controls, with TRBV5-6, TRBV5-1 and TRBV20-1 among them.

Built from TCR beta cDNA, the libraries had unique molecular identifiers in them. In TCRdb, the PCR reads were re-called with MiXCR into one record per CDR3 protein. The table records some 800,000 distinct CDR3 sequences, about 43% of them present only once. Their antigen targets remain unknown. The sample taken for sequencing was blood. All receptors come from a girl aged 5 to 17 with multiple sclerosis.

This clonotype was picked up a small number of times. This chain uses TRBV4-2 with TRBJ2-1, with 9 nucleotides matching TRBD2. V shed 1 base, J shed 8 bases, and the junction held 12 bases outside the gene matches. Germline V CDR1 and CDR2: LGHNA, YNFKEQ. The CDR3 consists of 17 residues. The CDR3, as DNA: TGTGCCAGCAGCCAAGCAACGAAGGTAGCGGGAGTAGATGAGCAGTTCTTC. Translating it yields CASSQATKVAGVDEQFF.

The V and J genes are TRBV7-9 and TRBJ2-5; D is unresolved. Per germline, CDR1 SEHNR and CDR2 FQNEAQ (reference sequence). The CDR3 is 15 residues long. V gave up 5 bases and J gave up 2 bases, with 15 bases separating them. The CDR3 protein is CASSQSHLFQETQYF. The CDR3 DNA follows: TGTGCCAGCAGCCAAAGCCACCTCTTTCAAGAGACCCAGTACTTC. Full variable domain (rest looked up from reference TRBV7-9 and TRBJ2-5): DTGVSQNPRHKITKRGQNVTFRCDPISEHNRLYWYRQTLGQGPEFLTYFQNEAQLEKSRLLSDRFSAERPKGSFSTLEIQRTEQGDSAMYLCASSQSHLFQETQYFGPGTRLLVL.

The CDR3 DNA is TGTGCCAGCACCCTTCCGGGACTAGCGGGAGGGGGCACAGAGACCCAGTACTTC. This codes for CASTLPGLAGGGTETQYF. The chain recombines TRBV6-1 with TRBJ2-5; 16 bases are a match to TRBD2. The ends lost 7 bases at V and 4 bases at J; junction bases unmatched: 12. The CDR3 is made up of 18 amino acids. CDR1 is MNHNS and CDR2 is SASEGT in the germline V gene.

This chain joins TRBV7-9 and TRBJ1-1, with D possibly TRBD1 on 6 matching bases. The V gene's germline CDR1 is SEHNR and CDR2 FQNEAQ (reference sequence). The length of the CDR3 is 14 residues. Trimming removed 4 bases at V and 11 bases at J, with 20 bases between. The CDR3 nucleotides are TGTGCCAGCAGCTCCCCGGGACATGGTTATACGGCTTTCTTT. Its protein is CASSSPGHGYTAFF. Variable domain in full (rest from reference TRBV7-9 and TRBJ1-1): DTGVSQNPRHKITKRGQNVTFRCDPISEHNRLYWYRQTLGQGPEFLTYFQNEAQLEKSRLLSDRFSAERPKGSFSTLEIQRTEQGDSAMYLCASSSPGHGYTAFFGQGTRLTVV.

There are a few counts of this clonotype. The genes are TRBV27 and TRBJ2-7; 8 bases align to TRBD2. The CDR3 length is 15 residues. With 1 base clipped from V and 3 bases from J, the junction kept 5 bases outside the gene matches. The germline V gene encodes CDR1 MNHEY and CDR2 SMNVEV (reference sequence). For the CDR3, the DNA is TGTGCCAGCAGTTTATTGGGCAGCGGGAGCTACGAGCAGTACTTC. This encodes CASSLLGSGSYEQYF.

V and J are TRBV12-3 or TRBV12-4 and TRBJ1-1, with D possibly TRBD1 on 6 matching bases. V was cut by 6 bases and J by 3 bases, with 11 bases left in between. The CDR3 loop spans 13 amino acids. CDR3 bases: TGTGCCAGCAGGCCCAGGGGAGACACTGAAGCTTTCTTT. It codes for CASRPRGDTEAFF.

This chain links TRBV11-1 with TRBJ2-7; no clear D. V lost 1 base and J lost 9, with 13 bases in between. The CDR3 runs 13 residues. CDR1 and CDR2 from the germline V gene are SGHAT and FQDESV (reference sequence). The CDR3 region has the DNA TGTGCCAGCAGCTTAGGCCAGGAAACCGGGCAGTACTTC. It yields the protein CASSLGQETGQYF.

V is TRBV29-1 and J is TRBJ2-3; D might be TRBD1 (6 bases). In germline, CDR1 is SQVTM, CDR2 ANQGSEA. This CDR3 is 15 amino acids long. Trimming removed 0 bases from V and 4 bases from J, with 14 bases in between. CDR3 residues: CSVEETGRVPDTQYF. For the CDR3, the DNA is TGCAGCGTTGAAGAGACAGGTCGGGTCCCAGATACGCAGTATTTT.

This clonotype has a handful of counts. The rearrangement joins TRBV18 to TRBJ1-1; unclear D gene. The germline CDR1 and CDR2 sequences are KGHSH and LQKENI. V lost 3 bases to trimming and J lost 6 bases, with 8 bases between them. The CDR3 sequence is 12 residues long. The DNA of the CDR3 is TGTGCCAGCTCACCGCTTGGATCTGAAGCTTTCTTT. It translates to CASSPLGSEAFF.

The chain joins TRBV4-2 to TRBJ2-1; no clear D. In germline, CDR1 is LGHNA, CDR2 YNFKEQ. V was trimmed by 4 bases and J by 1 base, leaving 14 bases between them. This CDR3 is built from 16 residues. The CDR3 region is CASSRLVDISYNEQFF. The CDR3 DNA reads as TGTGCCAGCAGCCGCCTGGTCGATATATCCTACAATGAGCAGTTCTTC.

This clonotype showed up just once. This chain links TRBV6-2 or TRBV6-3 with TRBJ1-5; D is undetermined. Deletions cut 8 bases from V and 1 base from J, with 21 bases between. Germline V gives CDR1 MNHEY, CDR2 SVGEGT. There are 17 residues in the CDR3. The CDR3 bases are TGTGCCAGCTCCTCAATCGTAAGGGCGAGGAGCAATCAGCCCCAGCATTTT. Its translation is CASSSIVRARSNQPQHF.

This chain links TRBV11-2 with TRBJ2-7; D is undetermined. The CDR3 is 13 residues long. Germline CDR1 SGHAT, CDR2 FQNNGV. V was cut by 5 bases and J by 0 bases, with 8 bases left in between. The DNA for the CDR3 is TGTGCCAGCAGCCAGAGGAGCTCCTACGAGCAGTACTTC. It codes for CASSQRSSYEQYF.

The CDR3 is CAIREPNTEAFF. The CDR3 DNA follows: TGTGCCATCAGGGAACCGAACACTGAAGCTTTCTTT. The chain recombines TRBV10-3 with TRBJ1-1; D not certain. The CDR3 runs to 12 residues. CDR1 and CDR2 (germline): ENHRY, SYGVKD. Trimming took 6 bases from V and 1 from J, leaving 6 bases between them.

This clonotype was counted only a few times. The rearrangement uses TRBV29-1 and TRBJ1-2; D perhaps matches TRBD1 (5 bases). V lost 0 bases and J 4 bases, leaving 12 bases between the germline ends. CDR3 length equals 14 residues. Germline loops: CDR1 SQVTM, CDR2 ANQGSEA. The DNA of the CDR3 is TGCAGCGTTGAAGAAGGGGACCCTTTCTATGGCTACACCTTC. Translating it yields CSVEEGDPFYGYTF.

This clonotype was detected a few times. V usage is TRBV5-1 and J usage is TRBJ1-1, with a tentative D call TRBD1 (6 bases). The CDR3 covers 15 residues. The germline V gene has CDR1 SGHRS and CDR2 YFSETQ. V was trimmed by 6 bases and J by 3 bases, leaving 18 bases between them. The CDR3 DNA sequence: TGCGCCAGCAAACTCGGGGGGGCGGAGGACACTGAAGCTTTCTTT. Translated, it gives CASKLGGAEDTEAFF.

This clonotype was found a few times. The CDR3 sequence is CASSRPARGNEQFF. The DNA for the CDR3 is TGTGCCAGCAGCCGCCCAGCCAGGGGGAATGAGCAGTTCTTC. The chain combines TRBV28 with TRBJ2-1; 7 positions match TRBD1. Losses at the gene ends were 6 bases for V and 7 bases for J; bases not matched to a gene: 9. This CDR3 spans 14 amino acids. In germline, CDR1 is MDHEN, CDR2 SYDVKM.

This clonotype was seen a few times. This chain uses TRBV5-5 with TRBJ2-5; weak D call: TRBD1 (6 bases). With 4 bases removed from V and 5 bases from J, the gap between germline ends came to 15 bases. Germline V gene data show CDR1 as SGHKS and CDR2 as YYEKEE (reference sequence). CDR3 size: 14 residues. The CDR3 DNA reads TGTGCCAGCAGCACTCAAGGCCAGGGGGAGACCCAGTACTTC. It translates to CASSTQGQGETQYF.

Note on this clonotype: One end of the junction varies from germline; a read error may be responsible. The genes are TRBV4-3 and TRBJ2-7; 7 bases are a match to TRBD2. CDR3 length equals 16 residues. The germline gives CDR1 LGHNA, CDR2 YSLEER. In DNA, the CDR3 is TGCACCAGCAGCCAAGATCGGATGCGGGGGACCTACGAGCAGTACTTC. Amino acids: CTSSQDRMRGTYEQYF.

There are a few counts of this clonotype. The CDR3 is CASSLSADEQFF. CDR3 coding DNA: TGTGCCAGCAGTTTATCGGCGGATGAGCAGTTCTTC. This chain uses TRBV27 with TRBJ2-1; D unclear. Germline V gives CDR1 MNHEY, CDR2 SMNVEV (reference sequence). CDR3 length: 12 residues. V dropped 0 bases and J dropped 8 bases, with 5 bases sitting between them.

V is TRBV6-2 or TRBV6-3 and J is TRBJ2-7, with 7 bases lining up with TRBD1. The V segment lost 2 bases and the J segment 0 bases; nucleotides outside the gene matches: 13. Germline CDR1 reads MNHEY; CDR2 reads SVGEGT. The CDR3 is 18 amino acids. CDR3 region: CASSYVLPGTEYSYEQYF. The CDR3 DNA sequence: TGTGCCAGCAGTTACGTCTTGCCTGGGACAGAGTACTCCTACGAGCAGTACTTC.

This clonotype was seen a handful of times. V and J are TRBV7-9 and TRBJ2-5, with D unresolved. This CDR3 contains 13 residues. Trimming took 1 base from V and 6 from J, leaving 9 bases between them. Per germline, CDR1 SEHNR and CDR2 FQNEAQ (reference sequence). CDR3 in amino acids: CASSLEVQKTQYF. CDR3 coding DNA: TGTGCCAGCAGCTTAGAGGTTCAGAAGACCCAGTACTTC.

V gene TRBV29-1 combines with J gene TRBJ1-2, with TRBD1 identical over 10 bases. The CDR3 length is 13 residues. Germline CDR1 reads SQVTM; CDR2 reads ANQGSEA. V lost 7 bases, J lost 5 bases, and 7 bases stayed unmatched. The CDR3 sequence is CSAGTGVRYGYTF. The DNA for the CDR3 is TGCAGCGCTGGGACAGGGGTGAGGTATGGCTACACCTTC.

The chain carries TRBV27 and TRBJ1-5; maybe TRBD1 (5 bases). Germline CDR1 reads MNHEY; CDR2 reads SMNVEV (reference sequence). CDR3 length: 15 amino acids. Trimming left V 2 bases short and J 0 bases short, with 8 bases between. Here the CDR3 DNA reads TGTGCCAGCAGTTTAGGACAATATAGCAATCAGCCCCAGCATTTT. Protein: CASSLGQYSNQPQHF.

A few counts support this clonotype. This rearrangement joins TRBV7-2 to TRBJ2-3; D perhaps matches TRBD2 (5 bases). With 3 bases removed from V and 0 bases from J, the gap between germline ends came to 16 bases. The CDR3 extends over 17 amino acids. From germline, CDR1 is SGHTA and CDR2 FQGNSA. The CDR3 bases are TGTGCCAGCAGCTTTCTAAGACCAGCGGCTAGCACAGATACGCAGTATTTT. Its translation: CASSFLRPAASTDTQYF.

J is TRBJ2-6 and V is TRBV5-1; possibly TRBD1 for D (6 bases). The germline CDR1 and CDR2 sequences are SGHRS and YFSETQ. CDR3 size: 16 residues. Trimming removed 0 bases from V and 4 bases from J, with 11 bases in between. CDR3 in DNA: TGCGCCAGCAGCTTGGCCGGGACAACGGGGGCCAACGTCCTGACTTTC. Protein: CASSLAGTTGANVLTF. The whole variable domain, remainder taken from reference TRBV5-1 and TRBJ2-6, is KAGVTQTPRYLIKTRGQQVTLSCSPISGHRSVSWYQQTPGQGLQFLFEYFSETQRNKGNFPGRFSGRQFSNSRSEMNVSTLELGDSALYLCASSLAGTTGANVLTFGAGSRLTVL.

This clonotype has more than one count but fewer than ten. This rearrangement joins TRBV5-1 to TRBJ2-7; the match to TRBD2 covers 10 bases. With 4 bases clipped from V and 1 base from J, the junction kept 8 bases outside the gene matches. Germline-derived CDR1 and CDR2 are SGHRS and YFSETQ. CDR3 length: 16 amino acids. The CDR3 spells CASSPLAGELSYEQYF. The DNA of the CDR3 is TGCGCCAGCAGCCCCCTAGCGGGAGAATTATCCTACGAGCAGTACTTC.

In its sample, this clonotype was seen many times. V and J are TRBV29-1 and TRBJ2-7, with D uncertain. Trimming cost V 2 bases and J 2 bases, with 7 bases left between them. CDR1 is SQVTM, CDR2 ANQGSEA, per germline. The CDR3 consists of 12 residues. For the CDR3, the DNA is TGCAGCGTTGAAAACAGCGCCTACGAGCAGTACTTC. This translates into CSVENSAYEQYF.

This clonotype was counted only a few times. V gene TRBV6-6 combines with J gene TRBJ2-3; TRBD2 is a possible D gene (5 bases). Germline loops: CDR1 MNHNY, CDR2 SVGAGI (reference sequence). The CDR3 totals 17 residues. The V end was cut by 0 bases, the J end by 2 bases, with 15 bases between. CDR3 loop: CASSYSSLGGSTDTQYF. The CDR3 bases are TGTGCCAGCAGTTACTCGAGCTTAGGCGGGTCCACAGATACGCAGTATTTT.

The chain uses TRBV18 and TRBJ1-5, with D uncertain. Between the trimmed V and J ends, which lost 3 bases and 3 bases, there was a span of 12 bases. CDR1 and CDR2 from the germline V gene are KGHSH and LQKENI. The CDR3 spans 15 residues. DNA for the CDR3: TGTGCCAGCTCACCCAGAGACGATTTCAATCAGCCCCAGCATTTT. Translated, it gives CASSPRDDFNQPQHF.